The 30 T cell receptor beta chains below were found in one sample sequenced in a study of T cells in Graves' hyperthyroidism and ophthalmopathy. Amplification of TCR beta CDR3 regions was performed using RNA transcripts as template. The HTBI primer set drove a first-round RT-PCR of the TCR CDR3. TCRdb ran MiXCR on the multiplex PCR reads and lists one entry per CDR3 protein. The sample includes roughly 300,000 distinct CDR3 sequences, about 25% of them seen just once. The source material was blood. The receptors originated from a man aged 40-55 years with Graves' hyperthyroidism that later progressed to Graves' ophthalmopathy.

This clonotype was counted at least ten times. The CDR3 spells CASSEAQGAQAFF. CDR3 sequence (DNA): TGTGCCAGCAGTGAAGCACAGGGGGCCCAAGCTTTCTTT. The J gene is TRBJ1-1, the V gene TRBV2; TRBD1 agrees at 9 bases. V lost 0 bases, J lost 9 bases, and 2 bases stayed unmatched. The germline CDR1 and CDR2 sequences are SNHLY and FYNNEI. The CDR3 runs 13 residues.

This clonotype was observed at least ten times. CDR3 sequence (DNA): TGCGCCAGCAGCTTGGCCGACAGGGTGGTCCCTGAAGCTTTCTTT. Its translation is CASSLADRVVPEAFF. The chain employs TRBV5-1 and TRBJ1-1, with TRBD1 matching 7 bases. CDR1 is SGHRS and CDR2 is YFSETQ in the germline V gene. The V segment lost 0 bases and the J segment 6 bases; nucleotides outside the gene matches: 8. This CDR3 comprises 15 residues.

The chain couples TRBV7-2 to TRBJ2-5, with a possible D match to TRBD2 (6 bases). V was cut by 1 base and J by 4 bases, with 10 bases left in between. The germline V gene encodes CDR1 SGHTA and CDR2 FQGNSA. This CDR3 region has 14 residues. CDR3 amino acids: CASSLVAGTETQYF. CDR3 coding DNA: TGTGCCAGCAGCTTAGTCGCGGGGACAGAGACCCAGTACTTC.

This clonotype was observed at least ten times. The chain combines TRBV2 with TRBJ1-1; no clear D. Trimming shortened V by 7 bases and J by 1 base, and 10 bases separated the two germline ends. CDR3 length: 13 amino acids. The germline CDR1 and CDR2 sequences are SNHLY and FYNNEI. CDR3 sequence reads: CASMPSGNTEAFF. The CDR3 coding sequence is TGTGCCAGCATGCCCAGTGGGAACACTGAAGCTTTCTTT. Drawing the rest from reference TRBV2 and TRBJ1-1, the complete variable domain is EPEVTQTPSHQVTQMGQEVILRCVPISNHLYFYWYRQILGQKVEFLVSFYNNEISEKSEIFDDQFSVERPDGSNFTLKIRSTKLEDSAMYFCASMPSGNTEAFFGQGTRLTVV.

This clonotype was seen at least ten times. The chain employs TRBV6-5 and TRBJ2-7, with D possibly TRBD1 on 6 matching bases. The germline V gene encodes CDR1 MNHEY and CDR2 SVGAGI. The CDR3 is 15 amino acids. Trimming took off 2 bases at V and 3 bases at J, with 14 bases between the two ends. The CDR3 loop is CASSYRTGQLYEQYF. CDR3 DNA sequence: TGTGCCAGCAGTTACCGGACGGGACAACTCTACGAGCAGTACTTC.

This clonotype is a singleton in its sample. The chain joins TRBV2 to TRBJ1-5, with 8 bases identical to TRBD1. CDR1 SNHLY and CDR2 FYNNEI come from the germline V gene. J was trimmed by 1 base and V by 4 bases; bases with no gene match: 3. The length of the CDR3 is 15 residues. CDR3 amino acids: CASSAGQESNQPQHF. CDR3 nucleotide sequence: TGTGCCAGCAGTGCGGGACAGGAAAGCAATCAGCCCCAGCATTTT.

Only a few counts were recorded for this clonotype. This sequence joins TRBV7-9 and TRBJ2-2; 9 bases agree with TRBD1. The germline V gene encodes CDR1 SEHNR and CDR2 FQNEAQ (reference sequence). V lost 3 bases and J lost 6; bases outside the gene matches: 14. This CDR3 is built from 18 residues. The CDR3 coding sequence is TGTGCCAGCAGCTTCCCCCACTGGGACAGGGAAATGGCCGGGGAGCTGTTTTTT. Translating gives CASSFPHWDREMAGELFF.

J is TRBJ2-5 and V is TRBV7-9, with 7 positions matching TRBD2. CDR1 and CDR2 (germline): SEHNR, FQNEAQ (reference sequence). V was clipped by 5 bases and J by 5 bases; unmatched bases: 8. This CDR3 contains 14 residues. CDR3 amino acids: CASSRSGNGETQYF. As DNA, the CDR3 is TGTGCCAGCAGCCGCAGCGGGAATGGGGAGACCCAGTACTTC.

With regard to this clonotype: A much more abundant neighbour one base away suggests this may be a read error. This chain connects TRBV20-1 to TRBJ1-2; no firm D call. The CDR3 length is 15 residues. V lost 0 bases, J lost 7 bases, and 18 bases lay in between. Germline CDR1 and CDR2: DFQATT and SNEGSKA (reference sequence). In DNA form, the CDR3 reads TGCAGTGCTAGAGATCATATCGCCCTTAAATGTGGCTACACCTTC. The encoded protein is CSARDHIALKCGYTF.

This clonotype has at least ten counts. The V gene is TRBV7-9, the J gene TRBJ2-7; 8 positions match TRBD1. The CDR3 covers 15 residues. Per germline, CDR1 SEHNR and CDR2 FQNEAQ (reference sequence). V shed 2 bases, J shed 2 bases, and the junction held 5 bases outside the gene matches. CDR3 nucleotides: TGTGCCAGCAGCTTATCTGGCAGGGGGCCCTACGAGCAGTACTTC. Amino acids: CASSLSGRGPYEQYF.

This clonotype turned up a few times. The genes are TRBV11-3 and TRBJ2-7; 10 nucleotides line up with TRBD2. V shed 6 bases and J 6 bases; nucleotides not matched to a gene: 5. Germline-derived CDR1 and CDR2 are SGHNT and YENEEA. This CDR3 comprises 13 residues. CDR3 nucleotides: TGTGCCAGCAGGCCTAGCGGGGGAGGCGAGCAGTACTTC. This gives the protein CASRPSGGGEQYF.

This clonotype has a count of ten or more. The rearrangement links TRBV3-1 to TRBJ2-7; D may be TRBD2 (6 bases). The length of the CDR3 is 14 residues. Deletions cut 4 bases from V and 1 base from J, with 11 bases between. CDR1 is LGHDT and CDR2 is YNNKEL in the germline V gene (reference sequence). The CDR3 coding sequence is TGTGCCAGCAGCCGCCAGCGGGCTTCCTACGAGCAGTACTTC. It specifies CASSRQRASYEQYF.

This chain links TRBV29-1 with TRBJ1-2, with D maybe TRBD1 (5 bases). Trimming left V 4 bases short and J 3 bases short, with 15 bases between. Germline CDR1 reads SQVTM; CDR2 reads ANQGSEA. This CDR3 has 14 amino acids. The CDR3 is CSVADGRGDYGYTF. The CDR3 DNA is TGCAGCGTTGCGGATGGACGGGGCGACTATGGCTACACCTTC.

The chain combines TRBV20-1 with TRBJ1-1, with a possible D match to TRBD1 (5 bases). Trimming shortened V by 2 bases and J by 0 bases, and 10 bases separated the two germline ends. The CDR3 has 14 residues. CDR1 and CDR2 (germline): DFQATT, SNEGSKA (reference sequence). CDR3 protein: CSARSGTVNTEAFF. The CDR3 DNA follows: TGCAGTGCTAGATCGGGGACGGTGAACACTGAAGCTTTCTTT.

V is TRBV12-3 or TRBV12-4 and J is TRBJ1-5; TRBD1 matches 7 bases. The length of the CDR3 is 17 residues. V was clipped by 6 bases and J by 1 base; unmatched bases: 12. CDR3 DNA: TGTGCCAGCAGCCATAATCCGACAGGGATAAGCAATCAGCCCCAGCATTTT. As protein: CASSHNPTGISNQPQHF.

This clonotype was seen many times. This rearrangement joins TRBV18 to TRBJ1-1; 8 bases line up with TRBD1. Trimming took 2 bases from V and 5 from J; bases not matched to a gene: 1. The CDR3 consists of 13 residues. The germline CDR1 and CDR2 sequences are KGHSH and LQKENI. For the CDR3, the DNA is TGTGCCAGCTCACCAGGACAGGGAACTGAAGCTTTCTTT. It is translated as CASSPGQGTEAFF.

About this clonotype itself: A read error may account for a junction end that differs from germline. This chain joins TRBV29-1 and TRBJ2-2, with 7 nucleotides matching TRBD2. Germline V CDR1 and CDR2: SQVTM, ANQGSEA. CDR3 length: 14 amino acids. CDR3 protein: CSVVSGRPTRELFF. The CDR3 region has the DNA TGCAGCGTTGTTTCCGGGAGGCCCACCAGGGAGCTGTTCTTT.

This clonotype was observed at least ten times. This chain joins TRBV12-3 or TRBV12-4 and TRBJ2-7, with D possibly being TRBD1 (5 bases). V dropped 5 bases and J dropped 4 bases, with 9 bases sitting between them. The CDR3 is 12 amino acids. CDR3 loop: CASSLQGYEQYF. CDR3 coding DNA: TGTGCCAGCAGTCTCCAGGGTTACGAGCAGTACTTC.

This clonotype was picked up many times. V and J are TRBV30 and TRBJ1-1; maybe TRBD1 (5 bases). The CDR3 covers 12 residues. The germline V and J ends were trimmed by 4 bases and 4 bases, with 10 bases remaining between them. Germline V gene sequence: CDR1 GTSNPN, CDR2 SVGIG (reference sequence). The CDR3 spells CAWNRQFTEAFF. The CDR3 bases are TGTGCCTGGAATAGACAGTTCACTGAAGCTTTCTTT.

This clonotype has a count of ten or more. The rearrangement uses TRBV4-2 and TRBJ2-2, with 10 positions matching TRBD2. Germline V gene lookup returns CDR1 LGHNA and CDR2 YNFKEQ. The CDR3 loop spans 15 amino acids. The V segment lost 3 bases and the J segment 6 bases; nucleotides outside the gene matches: 4. The CDR3 region has the DNA TGTGCCAGCAGCCAGATTAGCGGGAGGCCCGGGGAGCTGTTTTTT. This sequence encodes CASSQISGRPGELFF.

The chain links TRBV6-1 to TRBJ1-2; D not certain. The CDR3 sequence is 14 residues long. CDR1 and CDR2 (germline): MNHNS, SASEGT. V lost 0 bases, J lost 4 bases, and 9 bases lay in between. The CDR3 coding sequence is TGTGCCAGCAGTGAAGCGCAGGTACTCTATGGCTACACCTTC. Encoded protein: CASSEAQVLYGYTF.

This clonotype was observed at least ten times. CDR3 bases: TGTGCCAGCAGTTTATGGAGTCAGCCCCAGCATTTT. Translating it yields CASSLWSQPQHF. The V gene is TRBV28, the J gene TRBJ1-5; D is unresolved. The V gene's germline CDR1 is MDHEN and CDR2 SYDVKM. The CDR3 loop spans 12 amino acids. V was cut by 0 bases and J by 6 bases, with 3 bases left in between.

This clonotype has at least ten counts. The gene calls are TRBV24-1 and TRBJ2-5; possible D gene TRBD1, 6 bases. This CDR3 is built from 13 residues. The V and J ends lost 7 bases and 5 bases respectively, with 13 bases between them. Germline V gene lookup returns CDR1 KGHDR and CDR2 SFDVKD. CDR3 sequence reads: CATSKGGLETQYF. CDR3 DNA: TGTGCCACCAGCAAAGGGGGTTTGGAGACCCAGTACTTC.

Ten or more counts support this clonotype. The rearrangement links TRBV7-2 to TRBJ1-2, with no clear D. Germline CDR1 is SGHTA and CDR2 is FQGNSA. V dropped 5 bases and J dropped 7 bases, with 17 bases sitting between them. The CDR3 sequence is 14 residues long. CDR3 sequence reads: CASSPTGLPGGYTF. The CDR3 coding sequence is TGTGCCAGCAGCCCGACGGGTTTGCCAGGTGGCTACACCTTC.

This chain uses TRBV6-5 with TRBJ1-1; D possibly corresponds to TRBD1 (6 bases). The germline CDR1 and CDR2 sequences are MNHEY and SVGAGI. Trimming stripped 2 bases from V and 6 bases from J, with 19 bases between. The CDR3 runs 16 residues. CDR3 DNA sequence: TGTGCCAGCAGTTACACCGCGGGAGGGGGAACTTCTGAAGCTTTCTTT. Its translation: CASSYTAGGGTSEAFF.

This clonotype was found many times. V and J are TRBV5-5 and TRBJ1-1, with D possibly TRBD1 on 6 matching bases. The CDR3 has 15 amino acids. CDR1 SGHKS and CDR2 YYEKEE come from the germline V gene (reference sequence). V lost 3 bases, J lost 6 bases, and 18 bases lay in between. CDR3 sequence (DNA): TGTGCCAGCAGCTCATATCGGGACATGGTCCCTGAAGCTTTCTTT. Translation: CASSSYRDMVPEAFF.

Many counts were recorded for this clonotype. The chain combines TRBV5-5 with TRBJ2-7, with D possibly being TRBD1 (6 bases). This CDR3 has 15 amino acids. V was clipped by 0 bases and J by 2 bases, with 12 bases between them. The germline V gene encodes CDR1 SGHKS and CDR2 YYEKEE (reference sequence). The CDR3 spells CASSLARQDAYEQYF. For the CDR3, the DNA is TGTGCCAGCAGCTTGGCTAGACAGGACGCCTACGAGCAGTACTTC.

This clonotype was observed at least ten times. This clone may be a read error of a much larger clone one base away. The genes are TRBV6-5 and TRBJ2-7; 7 nucleotides line up with TRBD2. With V trimmed by 2 bases and J by 9 bases, 10 bases remained unmatched. The CDR3 is made up of 14 amino acids. The germline CDR1 and CDR2 sequences are MNHEY and SVGAGI. The CDR3 nucleotides read TGTGCCAGCAGTTACAGGGACTACGAAGGCGTGCAGTACTTC. Residues: CASSYRDYEGVQYF.

The table lists this clonotype with many counts. This rearrangement joins TRBV24-1 to TRBJ1-2; D remains unclear. This CDR3 comprises 14 residues. The V gene lost 5 bases and the J gene lost 8 bases, with 17 bases spanning the gap. Germline CDR1 reads KGHDR; CDR2 reads SFDVKD. CDR3 in amino acids: CATSVDGTSRGYTF. In DNA form, the CDR3 reads TGTGCCACCAGTGTTGACGGAACCTCTAGGGGCTACACCTTC.

This clonotype was observed many times. This sequence joins TRBV10-3 and TRBJ2-5, with D maybe TRBD1 (7 bases). Trimming cost V 4 bases and J 2 bases, with 17 bases left between them. CDR1 is ENHRY, CDR2 SYGVKD, per germline. The CDR3 length is 16 residues. CDR3 loop: CAISGRARDRQETQYF. CDR3 bases: TGTGCCATCAGTGGTCGCGCGCGGGACAGACAAGAGACCCAGTACTTC.